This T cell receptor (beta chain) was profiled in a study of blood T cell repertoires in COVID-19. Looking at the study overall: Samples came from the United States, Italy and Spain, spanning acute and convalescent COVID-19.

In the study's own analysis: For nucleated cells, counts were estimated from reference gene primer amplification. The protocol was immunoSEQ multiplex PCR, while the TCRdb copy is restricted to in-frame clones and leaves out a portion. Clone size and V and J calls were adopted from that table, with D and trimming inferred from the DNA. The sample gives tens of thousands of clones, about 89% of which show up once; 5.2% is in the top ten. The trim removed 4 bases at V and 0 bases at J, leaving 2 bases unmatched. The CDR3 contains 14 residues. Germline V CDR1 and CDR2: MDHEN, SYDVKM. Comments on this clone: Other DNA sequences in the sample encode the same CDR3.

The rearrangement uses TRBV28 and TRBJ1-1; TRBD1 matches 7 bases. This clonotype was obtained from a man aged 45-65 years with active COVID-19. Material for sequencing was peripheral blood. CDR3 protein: CASSSGQMNTEAFF. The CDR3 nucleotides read TGTGCCAGCAGTTCGGGACAGATGAACACTGAAGCTTTCTTT.